Below, one T cell receptor beta chain is given with its context. In the study's own analysis: The authors estimated nucleated cell counts from reference gene primer amplification. Sequencing used immunoSEQ multiplex PCR; TCRdb keeps in-frame clones, though not all of them. The V and J calls and clone size come from that table; D and trimming were worked out from the DNA. Of roughly 260,000 clones in the sample, approximately 90% were seen once. The sample originates from a study of blood T cell repertoires in COVID-19. The germline CDR1 and CDR2 sequences are SGHNT and YYREEE (reference sequence). This CDR3 has 15 residues. J gave up 2 bases and V 4 bases, and 4 bases lay outside the gene matches.

The chain carries TRBV5-4 and TRBJ2-3, with 10 bases lining up with TRBD1. The sequenced material came from peripheral blood. The sequence came from a man in his sixties who had recovered from COVID-19. The chain's CDR3 is CASSLDRGVTDTQYF. CDR3 sequence (DNA): TGTGCCAGCAGCCTGGACAGGGGGGTCACAGATACGCAGTATTTT. The variable domain in full, completed from reference TRBV5-4 and TRBJ2-3, reads ETGVTQSPTHLIKTRGQQVTLRCSSQSGHNTVSWYQQALGQGPQFIFQYYREEENGRGNFPPRFSGLQFPNYSSELNVNALELDDSALYLCASSLDRGVTDTQYFGPGTRLTVL.